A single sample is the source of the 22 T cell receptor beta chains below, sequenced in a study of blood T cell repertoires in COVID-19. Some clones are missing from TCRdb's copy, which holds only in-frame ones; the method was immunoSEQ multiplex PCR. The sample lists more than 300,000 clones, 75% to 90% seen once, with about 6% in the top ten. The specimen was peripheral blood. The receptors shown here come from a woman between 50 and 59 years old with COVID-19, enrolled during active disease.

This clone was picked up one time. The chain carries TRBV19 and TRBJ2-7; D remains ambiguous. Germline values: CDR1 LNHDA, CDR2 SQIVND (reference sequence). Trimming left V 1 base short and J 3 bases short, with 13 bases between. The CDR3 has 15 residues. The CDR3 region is CASSIVEATLYEQYF. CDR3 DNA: TGTGCCAGTAGTATAGTAGAAGCGACCCTCTACGAGCAGTACTTC.

CDR3: CAWRTGIHTEAFF. CDR3 nucleotides: TGTGCCTGGAGGACAGGGATTCACACTGAAGCTTTCTTT. The rearrangement links TRBV30 to TRBJ1-1; TRBD1 aligns across 7 bases. CDR1 GTSNPN and CDR2 SVGIG come from the germline V gene (reference sequence). J gave up 3 bases and V 3 bases, and 4 bases lay outside the gene matches. The length of the CDR3 is 13 residues.

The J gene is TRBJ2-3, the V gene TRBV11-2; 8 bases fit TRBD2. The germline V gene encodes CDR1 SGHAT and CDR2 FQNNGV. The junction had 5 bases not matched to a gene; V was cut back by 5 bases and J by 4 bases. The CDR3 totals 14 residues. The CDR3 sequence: CASSVPGGADTQYF. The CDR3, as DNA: TGTGCCAGCAGCGTTCCGGGAGGGGCAGATACGCAGTATTTT. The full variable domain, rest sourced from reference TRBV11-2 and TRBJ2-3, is EAGVAQSPRYKIIEKRQSVAFWCNPISGHATLYWYQQILGQGPKLLIQFQNNGVVDDSQLPKDRFSAERLKGVDSTLKIQPAKLEDSAVYLCASSVPGGADTQYFGPGTRLTVL.

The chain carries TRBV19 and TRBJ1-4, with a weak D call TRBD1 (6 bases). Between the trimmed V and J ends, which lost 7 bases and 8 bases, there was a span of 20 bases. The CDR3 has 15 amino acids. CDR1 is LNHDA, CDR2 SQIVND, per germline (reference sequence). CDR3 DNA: TGTGCCAGTAAAAAGGCTACACAGGGAGTCGAAAAACTGTTTTTT. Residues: CASKKATQGVEKLFF.

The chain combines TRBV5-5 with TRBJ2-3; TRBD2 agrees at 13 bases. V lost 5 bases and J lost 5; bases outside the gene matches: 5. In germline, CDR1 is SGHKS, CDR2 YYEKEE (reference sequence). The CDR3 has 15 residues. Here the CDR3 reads CASRGRLAGGDTQYF. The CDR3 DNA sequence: TGTGCCAGCAGAGGCAGACTAGCGGGAGGAGATACGCAGTATTTT.

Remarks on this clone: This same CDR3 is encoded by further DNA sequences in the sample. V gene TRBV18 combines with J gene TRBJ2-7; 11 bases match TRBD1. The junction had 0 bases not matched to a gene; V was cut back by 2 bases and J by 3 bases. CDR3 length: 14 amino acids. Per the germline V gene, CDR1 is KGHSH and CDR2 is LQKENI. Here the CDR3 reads CASSPGTGGYEQYF. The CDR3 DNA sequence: TGTGCCAGCTCACCAGGGACAGGGGGCTACGAGCAGTACTTC. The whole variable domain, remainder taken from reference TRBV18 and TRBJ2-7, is NAGVMQNPRHLVRRRGQEARLRCSPMKGHSHVYWYRQLPEEGLKFMVYLQKENIIDESGMPKERFSAEFPKEGPSILRIQQVVRGDSAAYFCASSPGTGGYEQYFGPGTRLTVT.

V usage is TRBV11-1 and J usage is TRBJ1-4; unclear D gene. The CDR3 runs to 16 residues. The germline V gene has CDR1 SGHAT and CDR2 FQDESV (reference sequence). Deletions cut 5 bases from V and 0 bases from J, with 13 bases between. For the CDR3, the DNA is TGTGCCAGCAGCCGATCGGGGTGGACAACTAATGAAAAACTGTTTTTT. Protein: CASSRSGWTTNEKLFF.

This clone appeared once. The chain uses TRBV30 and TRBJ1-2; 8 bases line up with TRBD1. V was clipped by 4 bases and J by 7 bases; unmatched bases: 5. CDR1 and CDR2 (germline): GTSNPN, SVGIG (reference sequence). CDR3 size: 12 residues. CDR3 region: CAWNQGASGYTF. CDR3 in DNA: TGTGCCTGGAATCAGGGGGCGTCTGGCTACACCTTC.

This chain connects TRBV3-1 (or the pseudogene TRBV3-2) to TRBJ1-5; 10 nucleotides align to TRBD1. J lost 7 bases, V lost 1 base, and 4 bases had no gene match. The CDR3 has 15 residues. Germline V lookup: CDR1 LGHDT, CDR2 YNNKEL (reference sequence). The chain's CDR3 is CASSQAGDRGQPQHF. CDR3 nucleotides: TGTGCCAGCAGCCAAGCTGGGGACAGGGGACAGCCCCAGCATTTT.

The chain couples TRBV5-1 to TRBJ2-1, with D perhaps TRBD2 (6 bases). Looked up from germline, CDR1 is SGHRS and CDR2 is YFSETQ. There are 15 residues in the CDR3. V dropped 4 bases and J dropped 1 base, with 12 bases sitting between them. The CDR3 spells CASSGSGPSYNEQFF. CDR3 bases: TGCGCCAGCAGCGGTAGCGGCCCTTCCTACAATGAGCAGTTCTTC.

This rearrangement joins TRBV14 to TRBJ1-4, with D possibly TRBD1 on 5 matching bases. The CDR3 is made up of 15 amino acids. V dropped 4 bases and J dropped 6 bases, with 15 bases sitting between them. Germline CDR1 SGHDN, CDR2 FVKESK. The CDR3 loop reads CASSRPRGEDEKLFF. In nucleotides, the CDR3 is TGTGCCAGCAGCCGCCCAAGGGGTGAGGATGAAAAACTGTTTTTT.

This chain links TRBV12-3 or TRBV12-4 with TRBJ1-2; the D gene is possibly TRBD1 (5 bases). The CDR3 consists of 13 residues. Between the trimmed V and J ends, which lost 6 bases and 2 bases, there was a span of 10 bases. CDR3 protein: CASRGEGNYGYTF. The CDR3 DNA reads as TGTGCCAGCAGGGGGGAGGGGAACTATGGCTACACCTTC.

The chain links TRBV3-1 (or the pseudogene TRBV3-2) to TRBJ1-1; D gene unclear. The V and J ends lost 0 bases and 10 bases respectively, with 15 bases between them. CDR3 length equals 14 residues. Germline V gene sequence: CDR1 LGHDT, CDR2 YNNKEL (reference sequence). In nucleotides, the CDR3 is TGTGCCAGCAGCCAAGATCGTACAGCCACCCGAGCTTTCTTT. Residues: CASSQDRTATRAFF.

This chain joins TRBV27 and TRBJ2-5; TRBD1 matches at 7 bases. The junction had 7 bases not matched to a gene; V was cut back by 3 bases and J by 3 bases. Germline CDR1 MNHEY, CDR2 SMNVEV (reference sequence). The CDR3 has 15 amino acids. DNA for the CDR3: TGTGCCAGCAGTTTCCTCCGGGACAGAGAAGAGACCCAGTACTTC. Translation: CASSFLRDREETQYF.

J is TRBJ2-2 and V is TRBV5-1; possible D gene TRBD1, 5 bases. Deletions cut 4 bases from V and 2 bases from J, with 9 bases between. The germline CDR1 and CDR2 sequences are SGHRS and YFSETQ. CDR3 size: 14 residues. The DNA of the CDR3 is TGCGCCAGCAGCCGCGACAGAAACACCGGGGAGCTGTTTTTT. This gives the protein CASSRDRNTGELFF.

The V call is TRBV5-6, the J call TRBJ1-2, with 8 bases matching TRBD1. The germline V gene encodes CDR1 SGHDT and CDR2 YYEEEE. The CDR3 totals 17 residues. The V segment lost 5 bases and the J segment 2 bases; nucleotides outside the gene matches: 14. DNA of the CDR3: TGTGCCAGCAGTCAGACGACAGGGGCGAAGGGAAACTATGGCTACACCTTC. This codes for CASSQTTGAKGNYGYTF.

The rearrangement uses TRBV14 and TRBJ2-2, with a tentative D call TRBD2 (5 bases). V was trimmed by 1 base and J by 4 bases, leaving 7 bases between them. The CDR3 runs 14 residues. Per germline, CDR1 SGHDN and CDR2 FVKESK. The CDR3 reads CASSQGLLTGELFF. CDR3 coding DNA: TGTGCCAGCAGCCAAGGACTACTCACCGGGGAGCTGTTTTTT.

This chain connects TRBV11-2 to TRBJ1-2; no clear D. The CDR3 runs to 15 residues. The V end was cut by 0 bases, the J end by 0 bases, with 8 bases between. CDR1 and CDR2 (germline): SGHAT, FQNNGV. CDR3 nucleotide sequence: TGTGCCAGCAGCTTAGATCTCACAGCTAACTATGGCTACACCTTC. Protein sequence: CASSLDLTANYGYTF.

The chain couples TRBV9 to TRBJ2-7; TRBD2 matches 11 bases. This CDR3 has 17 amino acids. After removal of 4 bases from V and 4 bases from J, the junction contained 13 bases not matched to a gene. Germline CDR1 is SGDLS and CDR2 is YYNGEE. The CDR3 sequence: CASSPPGSLAGGYEQYF. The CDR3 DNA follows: TGTGCCAGCAGCCCACCGGGTTCCCTAGCGGGGGGATACGAGCAGTACTTC.

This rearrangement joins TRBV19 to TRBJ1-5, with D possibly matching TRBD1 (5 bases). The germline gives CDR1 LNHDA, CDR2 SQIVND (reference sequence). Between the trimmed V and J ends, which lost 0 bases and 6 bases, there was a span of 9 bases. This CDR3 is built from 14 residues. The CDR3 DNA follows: TGTGCCAGTAGTATAGAGGGGGGTGGTCAGCCCCAGCATTTT. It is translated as CASSIEGGGQPQHF.

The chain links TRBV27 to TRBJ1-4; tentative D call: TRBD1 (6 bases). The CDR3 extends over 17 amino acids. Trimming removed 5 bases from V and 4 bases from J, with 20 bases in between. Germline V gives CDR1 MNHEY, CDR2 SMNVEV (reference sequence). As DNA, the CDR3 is TGTGCCAGCAGTAGGGGGTGGGGCCTTGAGGTTAATGAAAAACTGTTTTTT. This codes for CASSRGWGLEVNEKLFF.

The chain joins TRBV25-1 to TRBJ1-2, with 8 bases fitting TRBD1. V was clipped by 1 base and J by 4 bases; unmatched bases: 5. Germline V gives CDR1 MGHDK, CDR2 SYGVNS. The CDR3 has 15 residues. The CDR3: CASSESRGPIYGYTF. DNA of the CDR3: TGTGCCAGCAGTGAATCCAGGGGGCCGATCTATGGCTACACCTTC.